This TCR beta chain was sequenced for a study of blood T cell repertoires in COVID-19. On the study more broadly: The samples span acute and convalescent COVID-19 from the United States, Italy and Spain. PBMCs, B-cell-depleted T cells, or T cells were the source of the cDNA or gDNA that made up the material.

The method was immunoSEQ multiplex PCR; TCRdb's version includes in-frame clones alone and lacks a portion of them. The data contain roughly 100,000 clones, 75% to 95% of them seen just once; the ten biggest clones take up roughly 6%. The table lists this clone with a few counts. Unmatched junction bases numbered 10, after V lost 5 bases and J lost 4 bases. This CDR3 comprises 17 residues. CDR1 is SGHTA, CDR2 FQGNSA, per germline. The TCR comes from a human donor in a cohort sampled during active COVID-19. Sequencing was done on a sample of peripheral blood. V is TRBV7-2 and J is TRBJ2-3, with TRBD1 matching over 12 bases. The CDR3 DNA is TGTGCCAGCAGCCACGGGGACAGGGGGCAAGTCGCAGATACGCAGTATTTT. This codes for CASSHGDRGQVADTQYF.